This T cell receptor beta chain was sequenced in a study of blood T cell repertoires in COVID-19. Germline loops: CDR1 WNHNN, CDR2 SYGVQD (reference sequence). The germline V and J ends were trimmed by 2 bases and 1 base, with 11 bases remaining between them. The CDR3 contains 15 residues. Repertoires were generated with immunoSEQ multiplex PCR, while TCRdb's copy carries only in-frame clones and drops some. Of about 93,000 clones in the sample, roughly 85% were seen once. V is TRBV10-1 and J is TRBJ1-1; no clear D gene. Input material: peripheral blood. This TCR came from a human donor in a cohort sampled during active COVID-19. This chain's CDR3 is CASSETPERNTEAFF. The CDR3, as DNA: TGCGCCAGCAGTGAGACACCGGAGAGGAACACTGAAGCTTTCTTT.